This TCR beta chain was obtained from a study of cytomegalovirus exposure and HLA in healthy donors. Study-level findings and limits: Later on, an analysis found that several of the most significant clusters appeared to be linked to common viral pathogens, which included parvovirus B19. Testing in vitro showed a few CMV-associated chains specific for CMV antigens.

V trimming: 4 bases; J trimming: 2 bases; junction bases outside the gene matches: 10. Germline CDR1 and CDR2: SGHRS and YFSETQ. The CDR3 has 17 residues. As regards this clone: The target antigen is unknown.

The PCR employed 60 Vbeta primers together with 13 Jbeta primers. The method was immunoSEQ multiplex PCR; TCRdb's version includes in-frame clones alone and lacks a portion of them. Of a few hundred thousand clones listed, about 80% are singletons. The receptor's source is a woman aged 55-69 years in good health and CMV-seropositive. The gene calls are TRBV5-1 and TRBJ2-5; TRBD2 matches 11 bases. Input material: PBMCs. The CDR3 loop reads CASSTGPSGRWQETQYF. The CDR3 DNA sequence: TGCGCCAGCAGCACCGGGCCTAGCGGGAGGTGGCAAGAGACCCAGTACTTC.